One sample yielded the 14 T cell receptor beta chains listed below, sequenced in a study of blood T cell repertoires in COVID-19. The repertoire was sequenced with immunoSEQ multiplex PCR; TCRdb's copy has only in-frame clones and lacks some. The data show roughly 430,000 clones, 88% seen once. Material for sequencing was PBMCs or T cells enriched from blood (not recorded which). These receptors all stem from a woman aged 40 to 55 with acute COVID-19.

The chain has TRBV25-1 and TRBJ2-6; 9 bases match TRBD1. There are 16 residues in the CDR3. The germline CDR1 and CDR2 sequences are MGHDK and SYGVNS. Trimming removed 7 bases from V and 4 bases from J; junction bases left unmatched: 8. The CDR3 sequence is CASKDRGGFGANVLTF. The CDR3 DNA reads TGTGCCAGCAAGGACAGGGGAGGCTTCGGGGCCAACGTCCTGACTTTC. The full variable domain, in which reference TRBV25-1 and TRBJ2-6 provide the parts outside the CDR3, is EADIYQTPRYLVIGTGKKITLECSQTMGHDKMYWYQQDPGMELHLIHYSYGVNSTEKGDLSSESTVSRIRTEHFPLTLESARPSHTSQYLCASKDRGGFGANVLTFGAGSRLTVL.

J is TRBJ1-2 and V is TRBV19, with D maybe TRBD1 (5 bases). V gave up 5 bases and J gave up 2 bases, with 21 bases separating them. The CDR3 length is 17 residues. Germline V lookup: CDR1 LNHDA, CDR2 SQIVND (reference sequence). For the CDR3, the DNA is TGTGCCAGTAGTTCGCCGGGACTGCTAGTGCAAAACTATGGCTACACCTTC. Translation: CASSSPGLLVQNYGYTF.

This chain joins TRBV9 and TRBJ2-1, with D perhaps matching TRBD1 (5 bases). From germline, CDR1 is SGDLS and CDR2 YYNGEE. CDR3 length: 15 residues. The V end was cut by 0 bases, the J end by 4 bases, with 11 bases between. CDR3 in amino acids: CASSVETGAYNEQFF. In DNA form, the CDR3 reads TGTGCCAGCAGCGTAGAGACTGGGGCTTACAATGAGCAGTTCTTC.

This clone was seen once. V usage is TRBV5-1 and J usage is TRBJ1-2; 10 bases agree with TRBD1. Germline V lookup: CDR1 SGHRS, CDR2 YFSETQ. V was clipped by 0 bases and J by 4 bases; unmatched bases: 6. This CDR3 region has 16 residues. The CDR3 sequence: CASSLGGQGVFYGYTF. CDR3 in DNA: TGCGCCAGCAGCTTGGGTGGACAGGGGGTGTTCTATGGCTACACCTTC.

CDR3 loop: CASSQVPVSESGGHNSPLHF. For the CDR3, the DNA is TGCGCCAGCAGCCAAGTCCCGGTAAGCGAGTCCGGGGGGCATAATTCACCCCTCCACTTT. The chain couples TRBV4-1 to TRBJ1-6; D perhaps matches TRBD1 (6 bases). CDR1 is MGHRA, CDR2 YSYEKL, per germline. This CDR3 has 20 amino acids. V was clipped by 1 base and J by 5 bases, with 24 bases between them.

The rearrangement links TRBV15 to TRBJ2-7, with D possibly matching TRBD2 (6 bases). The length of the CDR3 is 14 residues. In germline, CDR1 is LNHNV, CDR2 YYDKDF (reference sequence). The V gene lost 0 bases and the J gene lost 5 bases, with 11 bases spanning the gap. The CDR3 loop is CATSRDWAGNEQYF. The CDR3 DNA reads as TGTGCCACCAGCAGAGATTGGGCGGGGAACGAGCAGTACTTC.

DNA of the CDR3: TGCAGCGGACGACAGGGTGGGGCCGGGGAGCTGTTTTTT. Its translation: CSGRQGGAGELFF. This chain uses TRBV29-1 with TRBJ2-2; 7 bases are a match to TRBD1. The germline CDR1 and CDR2 sequences are SQVTM and ANQGSEA. The J segment lost 6 bases and the V segment lost 7 bases, leaving 8 bases of the junction unmatched. The CDR3 runs 13 residues.

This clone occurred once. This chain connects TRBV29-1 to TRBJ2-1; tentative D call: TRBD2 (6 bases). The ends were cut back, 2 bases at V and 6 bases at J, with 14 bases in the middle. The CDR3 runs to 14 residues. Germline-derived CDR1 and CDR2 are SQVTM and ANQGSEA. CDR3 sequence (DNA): TGCAGCGTTGAAAGAAGCAGGAGGGGCAATGAGCAGTTCTTC. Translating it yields CSVERSRRGNEQFF.

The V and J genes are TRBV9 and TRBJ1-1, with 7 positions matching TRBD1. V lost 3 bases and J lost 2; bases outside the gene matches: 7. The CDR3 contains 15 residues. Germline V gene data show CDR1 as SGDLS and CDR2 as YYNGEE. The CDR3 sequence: CASSAGDRLNTEAFF. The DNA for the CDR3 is TGTGCCAGCAGCGCGGGGGACAGACTTAACACTGAAGCTTTCTTT.

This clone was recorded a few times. The CDR3 here is CASSFQVNTEAFF. The CDR3 DNA reads TGTGCCAGCAGTTTTCAGGTGAACACTGAAGCTTTCTTT. This chain joins TRBV27 and TRBJ1-1; D not certain. V was cut by 3 bases and J by 0 bases, with 5 bases left in between. This CDR3 spans 13 amino acids. Germline V gene lookup returns CDR1 MNHEY and CDR2 SMNVEV (reference sequence).

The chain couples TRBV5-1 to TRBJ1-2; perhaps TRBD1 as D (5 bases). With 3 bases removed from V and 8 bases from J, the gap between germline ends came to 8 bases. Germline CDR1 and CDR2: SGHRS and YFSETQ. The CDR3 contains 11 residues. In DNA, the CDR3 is TGCGCCAGCAGCTCGGACAAGGGCTACACCTTC. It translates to CASSSDKGYTF.

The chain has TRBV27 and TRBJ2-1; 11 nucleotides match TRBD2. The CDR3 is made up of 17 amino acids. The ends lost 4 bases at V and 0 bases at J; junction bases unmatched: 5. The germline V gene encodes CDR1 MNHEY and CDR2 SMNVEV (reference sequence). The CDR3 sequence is CASSSSGGPSSYNEQFF. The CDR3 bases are TGTGCCAGCAGTTCTAGCGGGGGGCCCAGCTCCTACAATGAGCAGTTCTTC.

CDR3 DNA: TGCGCCAGCAGCTTGGATGGCGGGGATGGCACTGAAGCTTTCTTT. This gives the protein CASSLDGGDGTEAFF. The gene calls are TRBV5-1 and TRBJ1-1, with no clear D. CDR3 size: 15 residues. Germline CDR1 is SGHRS and CDR2 is YFSETQ. The ends were cut back, 0 bases at V and 4 bases at J, with 13 bases in the middle.

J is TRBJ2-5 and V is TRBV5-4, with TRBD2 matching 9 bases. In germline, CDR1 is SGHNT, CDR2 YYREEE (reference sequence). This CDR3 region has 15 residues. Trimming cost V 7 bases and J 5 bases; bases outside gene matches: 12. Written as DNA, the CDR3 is TGTGCCAGCGGCCCGGGCGGGGGGGCCTACGAGACCCAGTACTTC. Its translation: CASGPGGGAYETQYF.